The 7 T cell receptor beta chains below come from one sample, sequenced in a study of breast tumors, draining lymph nodes, adjacent tissues. Breast cancer patients provided tissue from their axillary draining lymph nodes. TCRdb re-called the multiplex PCR reads with MiXCR, one entry per CDR3 protein. The sample includes about 180,000 distinct CDR3 sequences, approximately 30% of them seen just once. The sample was axillary lymph node tissue. The receptors were sampled from a female donor with breast cancer. Some clones in this sample may be carry-over from other donors' samples.

Regarding this clonotype: This is likely a read error, given that the CDR3 carries no conserved phenylalanine or tryptophan at its end. It is unclear where the CDR3 begins or ends on the DNA, so no DNA is shown, and the CDR3 is as TCRdb lists it. The chain uses TRBV7-9 and TRBJ2-6. The CDR3 totals 15 residues, both ends included. CDR1 SEHNR and CDR2 FQNEAQ come from the germline V gene (reference sequence). This CDR3 reads CASSLDYSGANVLCA.

As for this clonotype: At one end, the junction sequence differs from germline, possibly due to a read error. V gene TRBV10-3 combines with J gene TRBJ1-5; D remains unclear. The length of the CDR3 is 14 residues. From germline, CDR1 is ENHRY and CDR2 SYGVKD. The CDR3 is CASSERLAGEAQHF. The CDR3 bases are TGTGCCAGCAGTGAGAGACTAGCGGGAGAGGCCCAGCATTTT.

The chain combines TRBV15 with TRBJ2-2; D is perhaps TRBD1 (5 bases). The germline V gene has CDR1 LNHNV and CDR2 YYDKDF (reference sequence). This CDR3 comprises 15 residues. The ends were cut back, 0 bases at V and 7 bases at J, with 12 bases in the middle. CDR3 sequence: CATSRDLGPIGELFF. The DNA for the CDR3 is TGTGCCACCAGCAGAGATCTGGGGCCGATCGGGGAGCTGTTTTTT.

This clonotype was picked up many times. The chain links TRBV5-6 to TRBJ2-7; possible D gene TRBD1, 6 bases. Germline values: CDR1 SGHDT, CDR2 YYEEEE. V dropped 3 bases and J dropped 4 bases, with 20 bases sitting between them. The CDR3 covers 16 residues. CDR3 in amino acids: CASSSRTVGAFYEQYF. The DNA for the CDR3 is TGTGCCAGCAGCTCGAGGACCGTGGGGGCTTTTTACGAGCAGTACTTC. The entire variable domain, with the rest obtained from reference TRBV5-6 and TRBJ2-7, is as follows: DAGVTQSPTHLIKTRGQQVTLRCSPKSGHDTVSWYQQALGQGPQFIFQYYEEEERQRGNFPDRFSGHQFPNYSSELNVNALLLGDSALYLCASSSRTVGAFYEQYFGPGTRLTVT.

This rearrangement joins TRBV6-2 or TRBV6-3 to TRBJ1-2; TRBD1 is a possible D gene (5 bases). The V gene's germline CDR1 is MNHEY and CDR2 SVGEGT. V lost 8 bases and J 2 bases, leaving 21 bases between the germline ends. This CDR3 contains 16 residues. The CDR3 reads CASDWWDPHGNYGYTF. The CDR3 coding sequence is TGTGCCAGCGATTGGTGGGACCCACACGGGAACTATGGCTACACCTTC.

This clonotype was counted at least ten times. V gene TRBV7-8 combines with J gene TRBJ2-7; D possibly corresponds to TRBD2 (6 bases). V lost 0 bases and J 13 bases, leaving 10 bases between the germline ends. The CDR3 has 11 residues. From germline, CDR1 is SGHVS and CDR2 FQNEAQ. CDR3 sequence reads: CASSLARETYF. The CDR3 nucleotides are TGTGCCAGCAGCTTAGCTCGGGAGACATACTTC.

This clonotype has only a few counts. CDR3 nucleotides: TGTGCCAGTAGTACAGGTCGAAGGCACGAGCAGTACTTC. This sequence encodes CASSTGRRHEQYF. V is TRBV27 and J is TRBJ2-7; tentative D call: TRBD1 (5 bases). In germline, CDR1 is MNHEY, CDR2 SMNVEV (reference sequence). The CDR3 contains 13 residues. The V gene lost 9 bases and the J gene lost 5 bases, with 17 bases spanning the gap.